This TCR beta chain was found in a study of blood T cell repertoires in COVID-19. Study-level information: COVID-19 samples, acute and convalescent, were from the United States, Italy and Spain. T cells, B-cell-depleted T cells, or PBMCs supplied cDNA or gDNA.

Data came from immunoSEQ multiplex PCR; TCRdb stores just in-frame clones and leaves some out. The repertoire holds hundreds of thousands of clones, with around 90% as singletons. The ends lost 2 bases at V and 8 bases at J; junction bases unmatched: 6. Germline assignment: CDR1 SGHDT and CDR2 YYEEEE. This CDR3 has 13 amino acids. Sequenced input: PBMCs or T cells enriched from blood (not recorded which). The V and J genes are TRBV5-6 and TRBJ1-1, with 7 bases matching TRBD1. This receptor was obtained from a woman aged 50 to 60 who had recovered from COVID-19. For the CDR3, the DNA is TGTGCCAGCAGCTTTATAGGACAGGAAGAAGCTTTCTTT. Amino acids: CASSFIGQEEAFF.